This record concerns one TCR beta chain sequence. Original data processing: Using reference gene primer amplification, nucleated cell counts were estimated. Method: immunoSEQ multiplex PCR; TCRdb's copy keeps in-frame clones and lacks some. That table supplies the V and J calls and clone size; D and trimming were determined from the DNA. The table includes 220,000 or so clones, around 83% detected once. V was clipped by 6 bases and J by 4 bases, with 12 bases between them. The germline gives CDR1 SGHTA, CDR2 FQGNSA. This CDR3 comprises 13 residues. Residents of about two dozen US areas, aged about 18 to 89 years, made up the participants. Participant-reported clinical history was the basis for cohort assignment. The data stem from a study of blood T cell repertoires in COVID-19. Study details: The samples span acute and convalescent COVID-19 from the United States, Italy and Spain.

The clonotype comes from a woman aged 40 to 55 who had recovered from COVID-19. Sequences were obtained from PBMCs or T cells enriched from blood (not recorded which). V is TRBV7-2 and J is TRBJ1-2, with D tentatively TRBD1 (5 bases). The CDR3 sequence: CASRGQSTYGYTF. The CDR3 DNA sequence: TGTGCCAGCAGAGGACAATCCACCTATGGCTACACCTTC.